The entry below gives a single TCR beta chain sequence along with its context. This sample is part of a study of blood T cell repertoires in COVID-19. Looking at the study overall: Italy, Spain and the United States were the sources of the convalescent and acute COVID-19 samples. PBMCs, B-cell-depleted T cells, or T cells were the source of the cDNA or gDNA that made up the material.

CDR1 and CDR2 from the germline V gene are SNHLY and FYNNEI. The V gene end was trimmed by 3 bases and the J gene end by 6 bases; junction bases not matched to a gene: 0. The CDR3 loop spans 15 amino acids. Original data processing: Estimates of nucleated cell counts were drawn from the amplification of reference gene primers. Here immunoSEQ multiplex PCR was the method, and the copy in TCRdb shows in-frame clones only, minus some. That table is the source of V, J and clone size, and D and trimming were worked out from the DNA. The sample has around 130,000 clones; around 82% are singletons. The chain joins TRBV2 to TRBJ2-2; 14 positions agree with TRBD2. The material sequenced was peripheral blood. This TCR came from a woman aged 25 to 39 who had recovered from COVID-19. CDR3 coding DNA: TGTGCCAGCAGTGAGGGACTAGCGGGGGCCGGGGAGCTGTTTTTT. It translates to CASSEGLAGAGELFF.